What follows are 26 T cell receptor beta chains derived from one specimen sequenced in a study of T cells in Graves' hyperthyroidism and ophthalmopathy. Amplified regions were TCR beta CDR3 sequences from RNA transcripts. The HTBI primer set served for first-round RT-PCR of the TCR CDR3. Using its own MiXCR run on the multiplex PCR reads, TCRdb lists one record per CDR3 protein. Of a few hundred thousand distinct CDR3 sequences in the sample, more than 20% were seen once. Sequenced material: blood. These receptors were taken from a man younger than 30 with Graves' hyperthyroidism.

This clonotype was seen ten or more times. The chain employs TRBV7-8 and TRBJ1-5, with 8 bases fitting TRBD1. V trimming: 6 bases; J trimming: 6 bases; junction bases outside the gene matches: 10. The CDR3 runs 15 residues. Germline-derived CDR1 and CDR2 are SGHVS and FQNEAQ. DNA of the CDR3: TGTGCCAGCAGTCCGGACAGGGTTCGGGGTCAGCCCCAGCATTTT. Translating it yields CASSPDRVRGQPQHF.

V gene TRBV20-1 combines with J gene TRBJ1-2; TRBD1 matches at 8 bases. This CDR3 has 15 residues. V gave up 6 bases and J gave up 2 bases; unmatched junction bases: 11. Germline V gene data show CDR1 as DFQATT and CDR2 as SNEGSKA (reference sequence). The CDR3 here is CSANRGVLRNYGYTF. The CDR3 DNA reads as TGCAGTGCAAACAGGGGGGTCTTAAGAAACTATGGCTACACCTTC.

This clonotype showed up many times. This chain connects TRBV11-2 to TRBJ2-7; no reliable D call. Germline-derived CDR1 and CDR2 are SGHAT and FQNNGV. This CDR3 contains 11 residues. V was clipped by 2 bases and J by 4 bases, with 3 bases between them. The CDR3 region is CASSLFYEQYF. CDR3 coding DNA: TGTGCCAGCAGCTTATTTTACGAGCAGTACTTC.

V is TRBV30 and J is TRBJ2-2; D gene uncertain. The V gene's germline CDR1 is GTSNPN and CDR2 SVGIG (reference sequence). Trimming took off 0 bases at V and 3 bases at J, with 11 bases between the two ends. CDR3 length: 15 amino acids. CDR3 residues: CAWSVLLGYTGELFF. As DNA, the CDR3 is TGTGCCTGGAGTGTACTGTTGGGATACACCGGGGAGCTGTTTTTT.

The table lists this clonotype with many counts. This sequence joins TRBV28 and TRBJ2-7; D unclear. Trimming stripped 4 bases from V and 6 bases from J, with 10 bases between. Germline-derived CDR1 and CDR2 are MDHEN and SYDVKM. This CDR3 spans 12 amino acids. CDR3 coding DNA: TGTGCCAGCAGTTCTGACCCCCGCGAGCAGTACTTC. This sequence encodes CASSSDPREQYF.

This clonotype was counted ten times or more. The chain joins TRBV24-1 to TRBJ2-7; 9 bases are shared with TRBD1. Trimming removed 4 bases from V and 6 bases from J; junction bases left unmatched: 6. Germline loops: CDR1 KGHDR, CDR2 SFDVKD. The CDR3 consists of 14 residues. This chain's CDR3 is CATSDTRTGAEQYF. CDR3 bases: TGTGCCACCAGTGACACCCGGACAGGGGCCGAGCAGTACTTC.

This clonotype was counted at least ten times. This sequence joins TRBV28 and TRBJ1-2; D is possibly TRBD1 (6 bases). The germline V gene encodes CDR1 MDHEN and CDR2 SYDVKM. The V and J ends lost 6 bases and 7 bases respectively, with 15 bases between them. The CDR3 is 13 amino acids. This chain's CDR3 is CASSYDRYRGYTF. CDR3 bases: TGTGCCAGCAGCTACGACAGGTACCGTGGCTACACCTTC.

This chain uses TRBV20-1 with TRBJ2-5; D is unclear. CDR3 length: 14 amino acids. Germline V gene data show CDR1 as DFQATT and CDR2 as SNEGSKA (reference sequence). V was trimmed by 0 bases and J by 1 base, leaving 9 bases between them. The CDR3 nucleotides read TGCAGTGCTAGAGACTACAGCGTCCAAGAGACCCAGTACTTC. Translating it yields CSARDYSVQETQYF.

The V and J genes are TRBV19 and TRBJ2-3; 8 bases are a match to TRBD2. Trimming removed 5 bases from V and 5 bases from J; junction bases left unmatched: 18. This CDR3 is built from 18 residues. From germline, CDR1 is LNHDA and CDR2 SQIVND (reference sequence). The CDR3 region has the DNA TGTGCCAGTAGTCTCCCTGCGATGGTTAGCGGGGCGCAAGATACGCAGTATTTT. Protein sequence: CASSLPAMVSGAQDTQYF. Combining the CDR3 with reference TRBV19 and TRBJ2-3 gives the whole variable domain DGGITQSPKYLFRKEGQNVTLSCEQNLNHDAMYWYRQDPGQGLRLIYYSQIVNDFQKGDIAEGYSVSREKKESFPLTVTSAQKNPTAFYLCASSLPAMVSGAQDTQYFGPGTRLTVL.

This clonotype was recorded at least ten times. The chain uses TRBV7-8 and TRBJ2-7; D gene unclear. V shed 0 bases and J shed 1 base, with 16 bases lying between them. The germline gives CDR1 SGHVS, CDR2 FQNEAQ. This CDR3 comprises 17 residues. The DNA for the CDR3 is TGTGCCAGCAGCTTAGCGCTTGGCAGCGCTTTTTCCTACGAGCAGTACTTC. It translates to CASSLALGSAFSYEQYF.

J is TRBJ1-6 and V is TRBV9; D not certain. The CDR3 covers 14 residues. Looked up from germline, CDR1 is SGDLS and CDR2 is YYNGEE. Trimming stripped 0 bases from V and 10 bases from J, with 11 bases between. This chain's CDR3 is CASSVDPGSSPLHF. The CDR3 bases are TGTGCCAGCAGCGTAGACCCGGGAAGCTCACCCCTCCACTTT.

This clonotype was seen many times. J is TRBJ1-2 and V is TRBV19; unclear D gene. V was cut by 1 base and J by 0 bases, with 6 bases left in between. Germline CDR1 reads LNHDA; CDR2 reads SQIVND (reference sequence). The CDR3 totals 14 residues. The CDR3 protein is CASSIVAANYGYTF. The CDR3 DNA follows: TGTGCCAGTAGTATAGTCGCAGCTAACTATGGCTACACCTTC.

This clonotype was counted ten times or more. The chain is built from TRBV6-1 and TRBJ1-6, with D possibly matching TRBD1 (6 bases). This CDR3 region has 15 residues. Trimming took off 6 bases at V and 7 bases at J, with 16 bases between the two ends. CDR1 and CDR2 (germline): MNHNS, SASEGT. CDR3 DNA sequence: TGTGCCAGCAGCGAACAGGGTTTAGGGAATTCACCCCTCCACTTT. Residues: CASSEQGLGNSPLHF.

This clonotype occurred many times. This chain uses TRBV6-5 with TRBJ1-2, with a weak D call TRBD1 (6 bases). V lost 5 bases and J 5 bases, leaving 15 bases between the germline ends. The germline V gene has CDR1 MNHEY and CDR2 SVGAGI. The CDR3 spans 14 residues. The CDR3 DNA reads as TGTGCCAGCAGTGCTCGAGGACAGATTTATGGCTACACCTTC. Its translation: CASSARGQIYGYTF.

The table lists this clonotype with many counts. V is TRBV28 and J is TRBJ2-7; D is ambiguous. The CDR3 spans 14 residues. Germline loops: CDR1 MDHEN, CDR2 SYDVKM. V gave up 2 bases and J gave up 3 bases, with 11 bases separating them. This CDR3 is CASSLHHSLYEQYF. CDR3 nucleotide sequence: TGTGCCAGCAGTTTACATCACTCGCTCTACGAGCAGTACTTC.

The chain has TRBV3-1 and TRBJ1-2; D gene ambiguous. V was shortened by 1 base and J by 8 bases, with 17 bases between the two germline ends. CDR1 LGHDT and CDR2 YNNKEL come from the germline V gene (reference sequence). This CDR3 contains 15 residues. CDR3 DNA sequence: TGTGCCAGCAGCCAAGTCCCGGGAAAACCGGGGGGCTACACCTTC. Residues: CASSQVPGKPGGYTF.

The chain carries TRBV11-2 and TRBJ1-1; maybe TRBD1 (6 bases). The CDR3 loop spans 15 amino acids. The V end was cut by 4 bases, the J end by 6 bases, with 18 bases between. Germline V gene sequence: CDR1 SGHAT, CDR2 FQNNGV. CDR3 bases: TGTGCCAGCAGCTCGCTACAGGGCCGCGGGGCTGAAGCTTTCTTT. Its protein is CASSSLQGRGAEAFF.

This clonotype was detected ten times or more. This chain uses TRBV6-2 or TRBV6-3 with TRBJ1-1, with D possibly TRBD1 on 6 matching bases. The CDR3 runs 14 residues. V was pared by 8 bases and J by 6 bases, with 19 bases between. CDR1 MNHEY and CDR2 SVGEGT come from the germline V gene. The CDR3 loop reads CASQNAGGIAEAFF. The CDR3 DNA follows: TGTGCCAGCCAAAACGCCGGGGGCATCGCTGAAGCTTTCTTT.

This clonotype has ten or more counts. The V gene is TRBV2, the J gene TRBJ2-5; tentative D call: TRBD2 (6 bases). V was shortened by 5 bases and J by 5 bases, with 18 bases between the two germline ends. The CDR3 sequence is 15 residues long. Germline V lookup: CDR1 SNHLY, CDR2 FYNNEI. The DNA of the CDR3 is TGTGCCAGCAGTCGTACCCGGGACTTCGGGGAGACCCAGTACTTC. Translated: CASSRTRDFGETQYF.

There are a few counts of this clonotype. This chain connects TRBV5-1 to TRBJ1-5, with D uncertain. Germline lookup yields CDR1 SGHRS and CDR2 YFSETQ. This CDR3 has 19 amino acids. V lost 0 bases and J lost 2, with 21 bases in between. CDR3 in amino acids: CASSLGVQNRGSGNQPQHF. The CDR3 bases are TGCGCCAGCAGCTTGGGTGTCCAGAACAGAGGGTCGGGCAATCAGCCCCAGCATTTT.

In its sample, this clonotype was seen a few times. The V and J genes are TRBV18 and TRBJ2-7, with a tentative D call TRBD1 (6 bases). This CDR3 is built from 15 residues. The V and J ends lost 2 bases and 6 bases respectively, with 17 bases between them. Per the germline V gene, CDR1 is KGHSH and CDR2 is LQKENI. The CDR3: CASSPSDRPELEQYF. Written as DNA, the CDR3 is TGTGCCAGCTCACCATCCGACAGGCCTGAACTCGAGCAGTACTTC.

This chain joins TRBV7-9 and TRBJ2-6, with a possible D match to TRBD1 (5 bases). The germline V gene encodes CDR1 SEHNR and CDR2 FQNEAQ (reference sequence). The CDR3 is made up of 14 amino acids. The CDR3 sequence: CASPGISGANVLTF. Written as DNA, the CDR3 is TGTGCGTCGCCAGGGATCTCTGGGGCCAACGTCCTGACTTTC.

At least ten counts were recorded for this clonotype. The chain recombines TRBV6-5 with TRBJ1-2; the D is unclear. Germline CDR1 is MNHEY and CDR2 is SVGAGI. The CDR3 totals 14 residues. V was clipped by 2 bases and J by 3 bases, with 10 bases between them. This CDR3 reads CASSYDVGYYGYTF. CDR3 sequence (DNA): TGTGCCAGCAGTTACGACGTCGGCTACTATGGCTACACCTTC.

CDR3 nucleotides: TGCAGTGCTACGGCTCAAGTTGGCTACACCTTC. This translates into CSATAQVGYTF. The chain recombines TRBV20-1 with TRBJ1-2, with D unclear. The CDR3 spans 11 residues. The V gene lost 4 bases and the J gene lost 7 bases, with 10 bases spanning the gap. Germline CDR1 DFQATT, CDR2 SNEGSKA (reference sequence).

This clonotype was detected only once. V is TRBV20-1 and J is TRBJ2-7; D gene ambiguous. V was shortened by 4 bases and J by 3 bases, with 13 bases between the two germline ends. The V gene's germline CDR1 is DFQATT and CDR2 SNEGSKA (reference sequence). The CDR3 consists of 13 residues. The CDR3 DNA sequence: TGCAGTGCTAAGATACAGACAAACTACGAGCAGTACTTC. Its translation is CSAKIQTNYEQYF.

This clonotype was detected many times. This chain links TRBV15 with TRBJ1-2; D call uncertain. V lost 1 base and J lost 0, with 12 bases in between. The CDR3 contains 16 residues. Germline assignment: CDR1 LNHNV and CDR2 YYDKDF (reference sequence). This CDR3 reads CATSRAPDPTNYGYTF. CDR3 nucleotide sequence: TGTGCCACCAGCAGAGCACCGGACCCAACTAACTATGGCTACACCTTC.